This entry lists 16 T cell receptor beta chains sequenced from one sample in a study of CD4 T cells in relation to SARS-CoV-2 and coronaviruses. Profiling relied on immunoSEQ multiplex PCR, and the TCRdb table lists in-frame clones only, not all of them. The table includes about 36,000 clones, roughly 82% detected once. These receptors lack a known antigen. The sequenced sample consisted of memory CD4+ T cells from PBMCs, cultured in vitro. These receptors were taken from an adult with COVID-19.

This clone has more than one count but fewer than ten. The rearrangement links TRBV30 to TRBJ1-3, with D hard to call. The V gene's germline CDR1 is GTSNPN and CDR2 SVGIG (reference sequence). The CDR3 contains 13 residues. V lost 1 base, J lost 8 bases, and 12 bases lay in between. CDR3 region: CAWSAVGPDTIYF. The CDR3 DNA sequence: TGTGCCTGGAGTGCCGTAGGTCCGGACACCATATATTTT.

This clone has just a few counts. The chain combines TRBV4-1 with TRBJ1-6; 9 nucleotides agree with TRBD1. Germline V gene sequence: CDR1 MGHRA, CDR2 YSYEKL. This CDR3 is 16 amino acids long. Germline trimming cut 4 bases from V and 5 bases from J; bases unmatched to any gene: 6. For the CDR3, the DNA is TGCGCCAGCAGCCTCATGACAGGGGGGAATAATTCACCCCTCCACTTT. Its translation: CASSLMTGGNNSPLHF.

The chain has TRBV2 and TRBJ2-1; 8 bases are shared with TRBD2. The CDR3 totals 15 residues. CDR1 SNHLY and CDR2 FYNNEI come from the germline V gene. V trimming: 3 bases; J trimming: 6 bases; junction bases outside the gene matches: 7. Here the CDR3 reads CASSDRGTSVNEQFF. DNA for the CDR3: TGTGCCAGCAGTGATAGGGGGACTAGTGTCAATGAGCAGTTCTTC.

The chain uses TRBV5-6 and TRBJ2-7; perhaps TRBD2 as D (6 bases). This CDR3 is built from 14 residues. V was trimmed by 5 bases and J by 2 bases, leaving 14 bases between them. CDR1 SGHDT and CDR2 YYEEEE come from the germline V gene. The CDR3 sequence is CASSWGTAAYEQYF. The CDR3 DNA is TGTGCCAGCAGTTGGGGGACTGCCGCCTACGAGCAGTACTTC.

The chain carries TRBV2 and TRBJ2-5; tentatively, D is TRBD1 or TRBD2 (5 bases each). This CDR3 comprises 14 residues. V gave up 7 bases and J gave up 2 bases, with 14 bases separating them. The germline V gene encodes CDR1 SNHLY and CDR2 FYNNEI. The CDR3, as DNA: TGTGCCAGCATACGGGGCGGTGGTCAAGAGACCCAGTACTTC. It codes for CASIRGGGQETQYF.

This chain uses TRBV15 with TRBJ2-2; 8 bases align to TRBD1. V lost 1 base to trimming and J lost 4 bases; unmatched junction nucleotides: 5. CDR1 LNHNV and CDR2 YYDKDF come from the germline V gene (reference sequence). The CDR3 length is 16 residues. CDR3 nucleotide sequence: TGTGCCACCAGCAGAGTTGGGCAGGGGGCCACCGGGGAGCTGTTTTTT. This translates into CATSRVGQGATGELFF.

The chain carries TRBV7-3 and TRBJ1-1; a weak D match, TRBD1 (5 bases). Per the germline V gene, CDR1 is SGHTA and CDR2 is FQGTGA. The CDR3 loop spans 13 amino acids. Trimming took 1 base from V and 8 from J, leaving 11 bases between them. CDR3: CASSLNQGREAFF. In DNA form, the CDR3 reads TGTGCCAGCAGCTTAAATCAGGGCAGGGAAGCTTTCTTT.

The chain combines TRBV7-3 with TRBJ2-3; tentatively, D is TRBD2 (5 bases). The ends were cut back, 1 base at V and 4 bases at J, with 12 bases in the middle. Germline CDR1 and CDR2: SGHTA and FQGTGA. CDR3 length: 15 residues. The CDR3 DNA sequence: TGTGCCAGCAGCTTAAACGGGAATCGGGCAGATACGCAGTATTTT. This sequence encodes CASSLNGNRADTQYF.

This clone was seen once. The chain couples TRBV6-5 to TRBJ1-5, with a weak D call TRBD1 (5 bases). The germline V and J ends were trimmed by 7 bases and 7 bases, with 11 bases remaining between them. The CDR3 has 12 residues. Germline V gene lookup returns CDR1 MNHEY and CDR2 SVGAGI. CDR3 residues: CASTSGSQPQHF. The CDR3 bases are TGTGCCAGCACCTCAGGGAGCCAGCCCCAGCATTTT.

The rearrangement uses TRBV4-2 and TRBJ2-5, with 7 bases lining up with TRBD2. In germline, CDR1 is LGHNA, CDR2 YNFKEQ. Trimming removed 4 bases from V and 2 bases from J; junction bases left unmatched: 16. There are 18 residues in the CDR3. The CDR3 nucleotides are TGTGCCAGCAGCCCCAGCGGGGTAGCCGGGTACAATCAAGAGACCCAGTACTTC. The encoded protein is CASSPSGVAGYNQETQYF.

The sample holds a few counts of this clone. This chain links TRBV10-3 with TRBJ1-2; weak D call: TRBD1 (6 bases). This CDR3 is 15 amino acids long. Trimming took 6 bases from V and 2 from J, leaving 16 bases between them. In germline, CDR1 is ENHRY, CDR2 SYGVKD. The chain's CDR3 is CAISDLGQLNYGYTF. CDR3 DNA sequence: TGTGCCATCAGCGACCTCGGACAGCTGAACTATGGCTACACCTTC.

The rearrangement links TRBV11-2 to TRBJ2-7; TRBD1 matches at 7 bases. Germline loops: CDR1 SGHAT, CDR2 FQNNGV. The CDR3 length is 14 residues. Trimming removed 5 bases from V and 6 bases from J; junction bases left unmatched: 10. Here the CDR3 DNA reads TGTGCCAGCAGCCCACTTGGGACAGTAGGCGAGCAGTACTTC. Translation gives CASSPLGTVGEQYF. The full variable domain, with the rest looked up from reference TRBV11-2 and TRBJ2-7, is EAGVAQSPRYKIIEKRQSVAFWCNPISGHATLYWYQQILGQGPKLLIQFQNNGVVDDSQLPKDRFSAERLKGVDSTLKIQPAKLEDSAVYLCASSPLGTVGEQYFGPGTRLTVT.

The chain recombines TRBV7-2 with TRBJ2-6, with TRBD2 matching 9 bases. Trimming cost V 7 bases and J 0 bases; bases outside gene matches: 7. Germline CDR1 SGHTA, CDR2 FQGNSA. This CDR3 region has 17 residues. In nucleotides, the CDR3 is TGTGCCAGCAACCTAGCGGGGCTTTCCTCTGGGGCCAACGTCCTGACTTTC. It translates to CASNLAGLSSGANVLTF.

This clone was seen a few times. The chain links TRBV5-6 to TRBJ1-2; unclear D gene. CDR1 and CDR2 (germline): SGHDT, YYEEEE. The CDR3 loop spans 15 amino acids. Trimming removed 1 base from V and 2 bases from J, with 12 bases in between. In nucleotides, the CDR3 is TGTGCCAGCAGCTTGATAAATCGGGAAAACTATGGCTACACCTTC. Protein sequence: CASSLINRENYGYTF.

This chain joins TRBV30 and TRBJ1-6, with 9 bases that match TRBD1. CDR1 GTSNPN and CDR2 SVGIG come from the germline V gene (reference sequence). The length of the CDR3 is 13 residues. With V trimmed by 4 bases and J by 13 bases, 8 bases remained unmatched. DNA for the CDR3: TGTGCCTGGAAACAGGGGGCAATTTCCCCCCTCCACTTT. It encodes CAWKQGAISPLHF. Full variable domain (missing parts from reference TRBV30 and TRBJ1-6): SQTIHQWPATLVQPVGSPLSLECTVEGTSNPNLYWYRQAAGRGLQLLFYSVGIGQISSEVPQNLSASRPQDRQFILSSKKLLLSDSGFYLCAWKQGAISPLHFGNGTRLTVT.

The DNA of the CDR3 is TGTGCCAGCAGCCAAGCCCCCAGGGCGGGGGGCACTGAAGCTTTCTTT. This gives the protein CASSQAPRAGGTEAFF. V and J are TRBV3-1 (or the pseudogene TRBV3-2) and TRBJ1-1; TRBD1 is a possible D gene (5 bases). V was pared by 1 base and J by 4 bases, with 16 bases between. Germline-derived CDR1 and CDR2 are LGHDT and YNNKEL (reference sequence). This CDR3 is 16 amino acids long.